The sequence of this T cell receptor (beta chain) was determined in a study of blood T cell repertoires in COVID-19. The repertoire was sequenced with immunoSEQ multiplex PCR; TCRdb's copy has only in-frame clones and lacks some. The sample carries around 160,000 clones, around 80% recorded once. Germline CDR1 is SGHTA and CDR2 is FQGNSA. This CDR3 is 18 amino acids long. V shed 5 bases, J shed 2 bases, and the junction held 11 bases outside the gene matches. The chain couples TRBV7-2 to TRBJ2-3; TRBD2 matches at 12 bases. Sequenced input: peripheral blood. This clonotype was obtained from a woman older than 75 with acute or convalescent COVID-19. Written as DNA, the CDR3 is TGTGCCAGCAGCGCCTGGACTAGCGGGGCCGCTATCACAGATACGCAGTATTTT. Protein product: CASSAWTSGAAITDTQYF. The whole variable domain, filled in from reference TRBV7-2 and TRBJ2-3, reads GAGVSQSPSNKVTEKGKDVELRCDPISGHTALYWYRQSLGQGLEFLIYFQGNSAPDKSGLPSDRFSAERTGGSVSTLTIQRTQQEDSAVYLCASSAWTSGAAITDTQYFGPGTRLTVL.